Ten or more counts support the clone carrying this TCR beta chain. Its antigen is as yet unknown. The data stem from a study of T cells in Graves' hyperthyroidism and ophthalmopathy. Study details: Upon initial diagnosis and before any treatment, peripheral blood was collected. Whole-study findings and limits: Most expanded thyroid clonotypes above 0.001 recurred in blood.

Aged 18 to 65, the patients had hyperthyroidism that was newly diagnosed and had lasted under 2 months. Uncontrolled infection, other autoimmune disease, pregnancy or lactation disqualified patients from enrolment. Germline values: CDR1 DFQATT, CDR2 SNEGSKA (reference sequence). The CDR3 is 15 residues long. Deletions cut 1 base from V and 1 base from J, with 13 bases between. What was amplified from RNA transcripts were TCR beta CDR3 regions. First-round RT-PCR targeting the TCR CDR3 was performed with the HTBI primer set. Via MiXCR, TCRdb re-called the multiplex PCR reads, giving one row per CDR3 protein. The sample holds more than 500,000 distinct CDR3 sequences, 12% to 15% seen once.

The gene calls are TRBV20-1 and TRBJ1-1, with D unclear. The sequence came from a woman aged 40 to 50 with Graves' hyperthyroidism. The sequenced sample was blood. CDR3: CSARGPLLTNTEAFF. The CDR3 DNA reads as TGCAGTGCTAGAGGGCCCCTACTTACGAACACTGAAGCTTTCTTT.